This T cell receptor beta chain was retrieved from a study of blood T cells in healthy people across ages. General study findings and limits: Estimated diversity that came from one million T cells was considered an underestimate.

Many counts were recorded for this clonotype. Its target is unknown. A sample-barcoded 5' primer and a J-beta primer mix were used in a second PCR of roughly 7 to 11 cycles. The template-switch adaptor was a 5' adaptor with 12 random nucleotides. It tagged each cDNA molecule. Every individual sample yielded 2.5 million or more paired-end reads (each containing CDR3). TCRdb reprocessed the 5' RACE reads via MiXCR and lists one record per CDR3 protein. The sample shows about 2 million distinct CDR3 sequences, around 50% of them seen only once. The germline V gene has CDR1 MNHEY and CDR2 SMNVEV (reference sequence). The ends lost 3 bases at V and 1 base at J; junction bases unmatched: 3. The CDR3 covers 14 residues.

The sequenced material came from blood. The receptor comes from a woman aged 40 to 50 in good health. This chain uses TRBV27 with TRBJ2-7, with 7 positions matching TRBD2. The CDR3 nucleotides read TGTGCCAGCAGTTTTACGCGGGGGTCCTACGAGCAGTACTTC. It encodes CASSFTRGSYEQYF.